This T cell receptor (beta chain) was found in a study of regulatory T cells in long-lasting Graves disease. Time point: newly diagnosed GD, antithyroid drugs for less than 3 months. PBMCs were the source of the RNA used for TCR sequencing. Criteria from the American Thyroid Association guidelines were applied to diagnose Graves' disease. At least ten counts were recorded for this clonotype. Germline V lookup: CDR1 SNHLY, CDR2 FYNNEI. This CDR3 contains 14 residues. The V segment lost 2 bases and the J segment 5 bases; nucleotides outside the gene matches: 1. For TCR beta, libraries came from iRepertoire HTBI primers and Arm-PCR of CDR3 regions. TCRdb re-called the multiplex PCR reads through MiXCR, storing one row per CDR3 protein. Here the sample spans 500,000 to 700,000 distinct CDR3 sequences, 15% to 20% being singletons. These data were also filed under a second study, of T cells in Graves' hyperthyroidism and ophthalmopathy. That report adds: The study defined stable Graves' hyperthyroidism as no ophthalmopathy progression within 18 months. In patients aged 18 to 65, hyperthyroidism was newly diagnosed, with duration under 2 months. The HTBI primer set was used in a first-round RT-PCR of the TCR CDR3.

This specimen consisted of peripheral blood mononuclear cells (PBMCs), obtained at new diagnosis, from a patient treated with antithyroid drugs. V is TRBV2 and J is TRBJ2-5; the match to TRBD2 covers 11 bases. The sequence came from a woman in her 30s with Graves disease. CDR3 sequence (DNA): TGTGCCAGCAGTGAACCTAGCGGGAGGGAGACCCAGTACTTC. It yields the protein CASSEPSGRETQYF. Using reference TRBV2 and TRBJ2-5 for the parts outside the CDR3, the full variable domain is EPEVTQTPSHQVTQMGQEVILRCVPISNHLYFYWYRQILGQKVEFLVSFYNNEISEKSEIFDDQFSVERPDGSNFTLKIRSTKLEDSAMYFCASSEPSGRETQYFGPGTRLLVL.